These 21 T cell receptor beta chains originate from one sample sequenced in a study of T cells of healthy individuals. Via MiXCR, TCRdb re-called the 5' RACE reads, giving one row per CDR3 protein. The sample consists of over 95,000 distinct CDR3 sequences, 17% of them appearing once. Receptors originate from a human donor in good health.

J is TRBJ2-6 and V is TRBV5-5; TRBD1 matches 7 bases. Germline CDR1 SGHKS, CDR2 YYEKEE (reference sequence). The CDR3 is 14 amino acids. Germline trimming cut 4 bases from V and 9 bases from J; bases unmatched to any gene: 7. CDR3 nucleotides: TGTGCCAGCAGCGGACAGGCCCGCGGCAACGTCCTGACTTTC. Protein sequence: CASSGQARGNVLTF.

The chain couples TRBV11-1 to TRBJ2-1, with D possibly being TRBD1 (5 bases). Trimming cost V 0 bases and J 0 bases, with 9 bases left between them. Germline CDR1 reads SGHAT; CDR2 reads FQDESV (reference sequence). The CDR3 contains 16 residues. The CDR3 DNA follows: TGTGCCAGCAGCTTAGCAGGGGCCGGCTCCTACAATGAGCAGTTCTTC. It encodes CASSLAGAGSYNEQFF.

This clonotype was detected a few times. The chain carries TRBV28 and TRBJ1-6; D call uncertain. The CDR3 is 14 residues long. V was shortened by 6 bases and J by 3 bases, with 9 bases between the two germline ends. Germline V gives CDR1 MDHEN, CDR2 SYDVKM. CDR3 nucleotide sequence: TGTGCCAGCAGCCCAAATAACTATAATTCACCCCTCCACTTT. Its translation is CASSPNNYNSPLHF.

CDR3 amino acids: CAIRQGAMGTHYEQYF. The CDR3 bases are TGTGCCATCCGACAGGGGGCTATGGGGACCCACTACGAGCAGTACTTC. The chain couples TRBV28 to TRBJ2-7; 10 bases fit TRBD1. Germline CDR1 is MDHEN and CDR2 is SYDVKM. CDR3 size: 16 residues. V trimming: 10 bases; J trimming: 3 bases; junction bases outside the gene matches: 15.

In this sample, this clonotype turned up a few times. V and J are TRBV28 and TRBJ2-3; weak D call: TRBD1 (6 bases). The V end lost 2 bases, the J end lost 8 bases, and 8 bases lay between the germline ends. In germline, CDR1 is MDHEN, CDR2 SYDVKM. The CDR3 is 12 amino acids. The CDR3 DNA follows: TGTGCCAGCAGTTTACCCAGGGGTACGCAGTATTTT. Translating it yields CASSLPRGTQYF.

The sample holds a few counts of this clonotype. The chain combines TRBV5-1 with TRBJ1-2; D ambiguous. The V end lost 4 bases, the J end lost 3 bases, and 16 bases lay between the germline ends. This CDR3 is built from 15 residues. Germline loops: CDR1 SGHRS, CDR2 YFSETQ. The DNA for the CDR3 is TGCGCCAGCAGCCCCTCCGCTTCTAACTACTATGGCTACACCTTC. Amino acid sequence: CASSPSASNYYGYTF.

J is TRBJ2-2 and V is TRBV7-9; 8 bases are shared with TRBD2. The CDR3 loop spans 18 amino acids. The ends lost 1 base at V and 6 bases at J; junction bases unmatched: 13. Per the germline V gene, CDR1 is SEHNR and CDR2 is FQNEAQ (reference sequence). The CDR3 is CASSLGRLRGAPSGELFF. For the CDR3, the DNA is TGTGCCAGCAGCTTAGGCCGTCTGCGGGGGGCCCCATCCGGGGAGCTGTTTTTT.

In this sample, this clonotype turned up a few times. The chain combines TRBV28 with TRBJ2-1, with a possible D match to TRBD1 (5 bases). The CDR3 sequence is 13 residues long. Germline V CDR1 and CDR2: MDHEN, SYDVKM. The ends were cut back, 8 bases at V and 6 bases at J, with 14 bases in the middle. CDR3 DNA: TGTGCCAGCCTTGGTGCAGGGCCCAATGAGCAGTTCTTC. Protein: CASLGAGPNEQFF.

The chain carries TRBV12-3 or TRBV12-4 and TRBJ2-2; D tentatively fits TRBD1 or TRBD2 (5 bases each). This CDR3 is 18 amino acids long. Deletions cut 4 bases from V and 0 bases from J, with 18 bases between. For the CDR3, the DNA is TGTGCCAGCAGTTGGGGGTTGACAAGGCGGACGAACACCGGGGAGCTGTTTTTT. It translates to CASSWGLTRRTNTGELFF.

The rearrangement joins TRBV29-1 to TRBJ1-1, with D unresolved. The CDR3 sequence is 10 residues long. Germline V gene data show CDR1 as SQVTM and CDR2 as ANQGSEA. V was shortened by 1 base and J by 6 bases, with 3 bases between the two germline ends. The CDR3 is CSVEVPEAFF. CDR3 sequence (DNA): TGCAGCGTTGAAGTTCCTGAAGCTTTCTTT.

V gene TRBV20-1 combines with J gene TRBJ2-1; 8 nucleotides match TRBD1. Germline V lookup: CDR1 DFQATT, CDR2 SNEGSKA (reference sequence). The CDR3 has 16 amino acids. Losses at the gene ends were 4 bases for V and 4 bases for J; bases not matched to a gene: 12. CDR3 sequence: CSANALTRGPYNEQFF. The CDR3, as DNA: TGCAGTGCTAACGCCCTGACCAGGGGGCCTTACAATGAGCAGTTCTTC.

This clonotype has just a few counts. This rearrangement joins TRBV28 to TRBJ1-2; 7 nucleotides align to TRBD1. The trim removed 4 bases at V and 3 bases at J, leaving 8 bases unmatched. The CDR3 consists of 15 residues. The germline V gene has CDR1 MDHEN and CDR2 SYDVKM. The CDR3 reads CASSSQGPTHYGYTF. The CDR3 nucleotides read TGTGCCAGCAGTTCACAGGGGCCGACCCACTATGGCTACACCTTC.

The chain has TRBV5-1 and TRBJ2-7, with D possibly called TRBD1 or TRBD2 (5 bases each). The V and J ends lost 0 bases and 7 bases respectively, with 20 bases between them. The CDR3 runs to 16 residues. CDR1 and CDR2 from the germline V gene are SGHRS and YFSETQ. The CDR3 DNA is TGCGCCAGCAGCTTGGGTACCGGGACCCTATCGGGGGAGCAGTACTTC. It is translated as CASSLGTGTLSGEQYF.

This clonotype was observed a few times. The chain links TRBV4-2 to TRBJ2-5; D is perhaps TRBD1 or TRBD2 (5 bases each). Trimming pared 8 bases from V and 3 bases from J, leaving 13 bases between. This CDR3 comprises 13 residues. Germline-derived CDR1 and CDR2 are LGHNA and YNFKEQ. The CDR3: CASRSVGEETQYF. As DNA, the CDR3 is TGTGCCAGCCGCTCAGTGGGGGAAGAGACCCAGTACTTC.

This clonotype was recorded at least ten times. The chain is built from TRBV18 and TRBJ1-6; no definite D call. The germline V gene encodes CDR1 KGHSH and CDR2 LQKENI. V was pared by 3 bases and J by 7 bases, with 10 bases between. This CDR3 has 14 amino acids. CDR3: CASSPGGVNSPLHF. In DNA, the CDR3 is TGTGCCAGCTCACCCGGAGGTGTAAATTCACCCCTCCACTTT.

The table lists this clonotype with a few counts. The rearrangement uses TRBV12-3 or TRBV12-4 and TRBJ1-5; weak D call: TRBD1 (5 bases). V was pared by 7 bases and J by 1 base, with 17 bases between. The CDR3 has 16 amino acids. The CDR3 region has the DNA TGTGCCAGCACCAAACAAGTCGGGGGGAGCAATCAGCCCCAGCATTTT. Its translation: CASTKQVGGSNQPQHF.

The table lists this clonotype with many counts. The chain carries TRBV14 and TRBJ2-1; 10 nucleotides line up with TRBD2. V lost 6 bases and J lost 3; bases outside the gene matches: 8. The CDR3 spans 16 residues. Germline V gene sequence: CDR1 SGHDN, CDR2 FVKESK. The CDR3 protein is CASRRGGTSVYNEQFF. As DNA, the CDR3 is TGTGCCAGCAGGAGGGGGGGGACTAGCGTCTACAATGAGCAGTTCTTC.

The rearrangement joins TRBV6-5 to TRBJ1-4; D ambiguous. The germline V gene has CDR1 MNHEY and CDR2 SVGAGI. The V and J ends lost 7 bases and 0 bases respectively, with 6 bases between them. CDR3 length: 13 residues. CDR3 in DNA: TGTGCCAGCAAGCTCGCAACTAATGAAAAACTGTTTTTT. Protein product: CASKLATNEKLFF.

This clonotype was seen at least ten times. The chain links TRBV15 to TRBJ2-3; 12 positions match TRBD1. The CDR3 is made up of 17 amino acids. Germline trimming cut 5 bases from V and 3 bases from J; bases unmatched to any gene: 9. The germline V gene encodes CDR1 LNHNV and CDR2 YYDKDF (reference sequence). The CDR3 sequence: CATSQLGQGALTDTQYF. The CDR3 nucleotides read TGTGCCACCAGCCAATTGGGACAGGGGGCGCTTACAGATACGCAGTATTTT.

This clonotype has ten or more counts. Written as DNA, the CDR3 is TGTGCCAGCAGTTTTACAGGGATGGAAGCTTTCTTT. Translated, it gives CASSFTGMEAFF. The V call is TRBV27, the J call TRBJ1-1; D is possibly TRBD1 (6 bases). From germline, CDR1 is MNHEY and CDR2 SMNVEV (reference sequence). V gave up 3 bases and J gave up 8 bases, with 10 bases separating them. The CDR3 runs 12 residues.

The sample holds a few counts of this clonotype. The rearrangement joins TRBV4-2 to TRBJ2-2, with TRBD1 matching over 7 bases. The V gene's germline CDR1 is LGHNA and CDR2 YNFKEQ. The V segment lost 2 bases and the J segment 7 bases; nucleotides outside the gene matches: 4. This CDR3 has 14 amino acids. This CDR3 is CASSQPGDSGELFF. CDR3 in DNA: TGTGCCAGCAGCCAACCTGGGGACAGCGGGGAGCTGTTTTTT.